The rows below give T cell receptor beta chains drawn from one sample of a study of blood T cell repertoires in COVID-19. The protocol was immunoSEQ multiplex PCR, while the TCRdb copy is restricted to in-frame clones and leaves out a portion. Among approximately 230,000 clones listed, 65% to 90% were seen once. Sequencing was performed on PBMCs or T cells enriched from blood (not recorded which). The receptors derive from a man aged 18-30 years who had recovered from COVID-19. CDR3s include the opening cysteine and the closing phenylalanine or tryptophan. The D gene is left open where the match is weak. Expanded clones get a size class; other rows say once, few or many, or leave the size out.

j_gene,d_gene,abundance,v_gene,CDR3aa,CDR3nt
TRBJ1-4,.,.,TRBV12-5,CASRETNTGSEKLFF,TGTGCTAGTAGGGAAACTAACACAGGGAGTGAAAAACTGTTTTTT
TRBJ2-2,TRBD1,few,TRBV6-5,CASRTGDFTGELFF,TGTGCCAGCCGGACAGGGGACTTCACCGGGGAGCTGTTTTTT
TRBJ2-5,.,.,TRBV6-1,CASSEPRLVAMRAQYF,TGTGCCAGCAGTGAACCGAGATTGGTCGCCATGAGGGCCCAGTACTTC
TRBJ2-5,TRBD2,.,TRBV27,CASSFYSGRGQETQYF,TGTGCCAGCAGCTTCTATAGCGGGAGGGGTCAAGAGACCCAGTACTTC
TRBJ1-5,.,.,TRBV4-1,CASSQQEGSNQPQHF,TGCGCCAGCAGCCAACAGGAGGGGAGCAATCAGCCCCAGCATTTT
TRBJ2-2,.,once,TRBV5-8,CASSLPGNTGELFF,TGTGCCAGCAGCTTACCAGGGAACACCGGGGAGCTGTTTTTT
TRBJ1-4,TRBD1,.,TRBV28,CASSPQGGEEKLFF,TGTGCCAGCAGCCCCCAGGGGGGAGAGGAAAAACTGTTTTTT
TRBJ2-7,.,.,TRBV5-8,CASSAGQRTYEQYF,TGTGCCAGCAGCGCCGGACAGCGAACCTACGAGCAGTACTTC
TRBJ2-7,TRBD2,once,TRBV19,CASSKTSGSYEQYF,TGTGCCAGTAGTAAGACTAGCGGGAGCTACGAGCAGTACTTC
TRBJ2-1,.,.,TRBV12-3/TRBV12-4,CASSEVESLEQFF,TGTGCCAGCAGTGAAGTAGAGTCCTTGGAGCAGTTCTTC
TRBJ1-2,TRBD1,.,TRBV5-1,CASSLVIGGNYGYTF,TGCGCCAGCAGCTTGGTTATAGGGGGCAACTATGGCTACACCTTC
TRBJ2-5,.,.,TRBV9,CASSVSTGRVGETQYF,TGTGCCAGCAGCGTCTCAACGGGCAGGGTTGGAGAGACCCAGTACTTC
TRBJ2-5,TRBD1,.,TRBV27,CASSSLPTGGKGETQYF,TGTGCCAGCAGTTCCCTCCCGACAGGGGGCAAAGGAGAGACCCAGTACTTC
TRBJ1-4,.,.,TRBV10-1,CASSESGWGAGNEKLFF,TGCGCCAGCAGTGAATCGGGATGGGGCGCGGGGAATGAAAAACTGTTTTTT
TRBJ2-1,TRBD2,.,TRBV7-3,CASSFLAAGANEQFF,TGTGCCAGCAGCTTTCTAGCGGCCGGGGCCAATGAGCAGTTCTTC
TRBJ2-3,TRBD1,.,TRBV5-4,CASSLEGAADTQYF,TGTGCCAGCAGCTTGGAGGGGGCTGCAGATACGCAGTATTTT
TRBJ1-4,TRBD1,.,TRBV18,CASSLGTGGEKLFF,TGTGCCAGCTCACTCGGGACAGGTGGTGAAAAACTGTTTTTT
TRBJ2-1,.,.,TRBV6-5,CASTQAWANEQFF,TGTGCCAGCACCCAAGCCTGGGCCAATGAGCAGTTCTTC
TRBJ1-1,TRBD1,once,TRBV2,CASSVDQGVGEAFF,TGTGCCAGCAGCGTCGACCAGGGGGTAGGTGAAGCTTTCTTT
TRBJ1-6,.,.,TRBV4-1,CASSQEVGPGGTSPLHF,TGCGCCAGCAGCCAAGAGGTAGGACCCGGGGGTACATCACCCCTCCACTTT
TRBJ2-7,.,.,TRBV4-1,CASSRQRAGYEQYF,TGCGCCAGCAGCCGCCAGCGGGCAGGATACGAGCAGTACTTC
TRBJ1-6,.,few,TRBV27,CASSLWVGGGSNSPLHF,TGTGCCAGCAGTTTATGGGTCGGGGGAGGCAGTAATTCACCCCTCCACTTT
TRBJ2-7,.,.,TRBV5-4,CASSLQGSSYEQYF,TGTGCCAGCAGCCTCCAAGGGAGCTCCTACGAGCAGTACTTC
TRBJ2-1,.,.,TRBV6-2/TRBV6-3,CASSHTHRLNEQFF,TGTGCCAGCAGTCATACCCACAGGTTAAATGAGCAGTTCTTC
TRBJ1-5,.,few,TRBV27,CASSPPGGPEQPQHF,TGTGCCAGCAGTCCCCCGGGGGGGCCGGAGCAGCCCCAGCATTTT
TRBJ2-5,TRBD2,.,TRBV18,CASSEPGLAGEETQYF,TGTGCCAGCTCAGAGCCGGGACTAGCGGGAGAAGAGACCCAGTACTTC
TRBJ2-7,TRBD1,.,TRBV27,CASSFNRGNEQYF,TGTGCCAGCAGTTTCAACAGGGGTAACGAGCAGTACTTC
TRBJ1-6,.,.,TRBV30,CAWSIQSDSPLHF,TGTGCCTGGAGTATACAGAGTGATTCACCCCTCCACTTT
TRBJ2-3,.,.,TRBV21-1,CASSPSRVRTDTQYF,TGTGCCAGCAGCCCCAGCAGGGTACGCACAGATACGCAGTATTTT
TRBJ2-2,TRBD1,.,TRBV9,CASSTGQGPSNTGELFF,TGTGCCAGCAGCACAGGACAGGGGCCCTCGAACACCGGGGAGCTGTTTTTT
TRBJ2-1,TRBD2,.,TRBV5-1,CASRGAGGNEQFF,TGCGCCAGCAGAGGAGCGGGAGGGAATGAGCAGTTCTTC
TRBJ2-4,.,.,TRBV7-9,CASSLNPGAKNIQYF,TGTGCCAGCAGCTTAAATCCCGGAGCCAAAAACATTCAGTACTTC
TRBJ2-7,TRBD2,.,TRBV10-1,CASSASGYEQYF,TGCGCCAGCAGTGCTAGCGGCTACGAGCAGTACTTC
TRBJ2-5,TRBD2,.,TRBV24-1,CATSLSGSEGTQYF,TGTGCCACCAGCCTTAGCGGGAGTGAGGGGACCCAGTACTTC
TRBJ2-3,TRBD2,.,TRBV15,CATSRQFTREVRTDTQYF,TGTGCCACCAGCAGACAATTTACGCGGGAGGTACGGACAGATACGCAGTATTTT
TRBJ2-5,TRBD2,.,TRBV5-1,CASSRGTSGSETQYF,TGCGCCAGCAGCCGCGGGACTAGCGGGAGTGAGACCCAGTACTTC
TRBJ2-2,TRBD2,.,TRBV10-3,CAIKTGLAINTGELFF,TGTGCCATCAAAACGGGACTAGCGATTAACACCGGGGAGCTGTTTTTT
TRBJ2-1,TRBD2,.,TRBV7-9,CASSGTSGNNEQFF,TGTGCCAGCAGCGGGACTAGCGGAAACAATGAGCAGTTCTTC
TRBJ2-6,.,few,TRBV7-9,CASSPPFRASGANVLTF,TGTGCCAGCAGCCCCCCGTTCAGGGCATCTGGGGCCAACGTCCTGACTTTC
TRBJ2-1,.,.,TRBV5-1,CASSPLAGDNEQFF,TGCGCCAGCAGCCCCCTCGCAGGGGACAATGAGCAGTTCTTC
TRBJ2-2,.,.,TRBV6-6,CASSYKAGFEELFF,TGTGCCAGCAGTTACAAGGCAGGGTTTGAAGAGCTGTTTTTT
TRBJ1-2,.,.,TRBV19,CASSIVGAQDGYTF,TGTGCCAGTAGTATAGTTGGGGCGCAGGATGGCTACACCTTC
TRBJ2-1,TRBD2,many,TRBV6-1,CASSESGGSYNEQFF,TGTGCCAGCAGTGAAAGCGGGGGCTCCTACAATGAGCAGTTCTTC
TRBJ2-7,TRBD1,few,TRBV30,CAWSKQGADEQYF,TGTGCCTGGAGCAAACAGGGGGCGGACGAGCAGTACTTC
TRBJ2-1,TRBD2,.,TRBV11-2,CASSRGFGTSGNEQFF,TGTGCCAGCAGCCGCGGTTTCGGGACTAGCGGTAATGAGCAGTTCTTC
TRBJ1-6,.,.,TRBV27,CASSLYSRGFYNSPLHF,TGTGCCAGCAGCCTATATTCGCGGGGGTTTTATAATTCACCCCTCCACTTT
TRBJ2-7,.,.,TRBV28,CASSLAGASSYEQYF,TGTGCCAGCAGTTTAGCAGGGGCCAGCTCCTACGAGCAGTACTTC
TRBJ2-3,.,.,TRBV6-5,CASTRAASTDTQYF,TGTGCCAGCACCAGAGCGGCTAGCACAGATACGCAGTATTTT
TRBJ2-7,TRBD1,once,TRBV2,CASSGTGGSYEQYF,TGTGCCAGCAGTGGGACAGGGGGCTCCTACGAGCAGTACTTC
TRBJ2-1,.,.,TRBV15,CATISGNEQFF,TGTGCCACCATCTCAGGGAATGAGCAGTTCTTC
TRBJ1-6,.,.,TRBV4-2,CASSQEVGANSPLHF,TGTGCCAGCAGCCAAGAGGTGGGAGCCAATTCACCCCTCCACTTT
TRBJ1-6,TRBD1,.,TRBV30,CAWTRDSSYNSPLHF,TGTGCCTGGACCCGGGACAGCTCCTATAATTCACCCCTCCACTTT
TRBJ1-1,TRBD1,few,TRBV28,CASSFGGPGGMNTEAFF,TGTGCCAGCAGTTTTGGGGGGCCAGGGGGCATGAACACTGAAGCTTTCTTT
TRBJ2-7,TRBD2,.,TRBV18,CASSPLGTSGNYEQYF,TGTGCCAGCTCACCACTCGGGACTAGCGGAAACTACGAGCAGTACTTC
TRBJ2-1,TRBD1,once,TRBV18,CASSPRDRINEQFF,TGTGCCAGCTCGCCGAGGGACAGGATAAATGAGCAGTTCTTC
TRBJ1-4,.,.,TRBV2,CASSVRSGATNEKLFF,TGTGCCAGCAGTGTACGATCAGGGGCAACTAATGAAAAACTGTTTTTT
TRBJ1-6,.,.,TRBV5-7,CASSLAREGSPLHF,TGTGCCAGCAGCTTGGCCAGGGAAGGTTCACCCCTCCACTTT